The following is a T cell receptor beta chain sequence with its context. Its antigen is as yet unknown. Documented treatment: oral pan-JAK inhibitor, 5-10 mg twice daily. Obtained from alopecia areata patients were lesional scalp punch biopsies along with peripheral blood. The sample originates from a study of CD8+ T cells in alopecia areata. Study at large: Severity scores in treated patients reflected the percentage of scalp affected. Whole-study results and caveats: Clonality in lesional scalp, especially alopecia totalis/universalis, exceeded that of normal scalp. In scalp and blood, many expanded lesional clones persisted during tofacitinib. Because of a solitary nonresponder, the connection of baseline CD8+ expansion to response stays uncertain.

V lost 5 bases and J lost 3; bases outside the gene matches: 7. The CDR3 spans 15 residues. cDNA serving as the sequencing template came from extracted, reverse transcribed RNA. Some clones are missing from TCRdb's copy, which holds only in-frame ones; the method was immunoSEQ multiplex PCR. The sample gives about 4,500 clones, 63% of which show up once; roughly 11% is in the top ten. This specimen was skin, taken at week 4, from a patient treated with tofacitinib. This clonotype was sampled from a human donor with alopecia areata. The V and J genes are TRBV7-1 and TRBJ1-5, with 7 bases identical to TRBD1. TRBV7-1 is an ORF, and what it does is uncertain. Written as DNA, the CDR3 is TGTGCCAGCAGCGCAACAGGGGTCTCCAATCAGCCCCAGCATTTT. Encoded protein: CASSATGVSNQPQHF.